Below, 4 T cell receptor beta chains from the same sample are listed, as sequenced in a study of beta chain features in type 1 diabetes. cDNA synthesis used the whole RNA isolate, giving expressed TCRB sequences. Produced via immunoSEQ multiplex PCR; TCRdb's table is partial and in-frame only. The sample contains 240,000 or so clones, under 70% of which appear only once. Sequenced material: naive CD4+ T cells from blood. The receptors stem from a man younger than 40 in good health.

The rearrangement uses TRBV29-1 and TRBJ2-4, with TRBD1 matching over 8 bases. The CDR3 is made up of 13 amino acids. Germline CDR1 SQVTM, CDR2 ANQGSEA. With 7 bases clipped from V and 8 bases from J, the junction kept 10 bases outside the gene matches. The CDR3 reads CSASGQGAYIQYF. CDR3 nucleotides: TGCAGCGCCTCGGGCCAGGGGGCGTACATTCAGTACTTC. Together with reference TRBV29-1 and TRBJ2-4, the CDR3 gives the full variable domain: SAVISQKPSRDICQRGTSLTIQCQVDSQVTMMFWYRQQPGQSLTLIATANQGSEATYESGFVIDKFPISRPNLTFSTLTVSNMSPEDSSIYLCSASGQGAYIQYFGAGTRLSVL.

The chain uses TRBV9 and TRBJ2-1; D gene unclear. Germline V gene data show CDR1 as SGDLS and CDR2 as YYNGEE. CDR3 length: 12 amino acids. The V gene lost 4 bases and the J gene lost 8 bases, with 10 bases spanning the gap. The CDR3 here is CASSSQPHEQFF. Written as DNA, the CDR3 is TGTGCCAGCAGCAGCCAACCTCATGAGCAGTTCTTC.

The V gene is TRBV18, the J gene TRBJ2-5; a weak D match, TRBD2 (5 bases). Trimming took 0 bases from V and 4 from J, leaving 12 bases between them. The germline V gene has CDR1 KGHSH and CDR2 LQKENI. The CDR3 extends over 15 amino acids. CDR3: CASSPPSSRGETQYF. The CDR3 bases are TGTGCCAGCTCACCACCGAGCTCACGGGGAGAGACCCAGTACTTC.

This rearrangement joins TRBV11-2 to TRBJ2-1; tentative D call: TRBD1 (5 bases). The CDR3 totals 15 residues. The V gene lost 4 bases and the J gene lost 2 bases, with 12 bases spanning the gap. Germline V gene data show CDR1 as SGHAT and CDR2 as FQNNGV. CDR3 sequence: CASSSLRGAYNEQFF. The CDR3 DNA reads as TGTGCCAGCAGCTCGCTTAGGGGCGCCTACAATGAGCAGTTCTTC.